These 10 T cell receptor beta chains originate from one sample sequenced in a study of T-cell memory formation after mild COVID-19. TCRdb reanalysed the 5' RACE reads using MiXCR and keeps one entry per CDR3 protein. The table includes around 300,000 distinct CDR3 sequences, roughly 15% detected once. Sequenced sample: PBMCs or a T cell subset sorted from them (not recorded which). The origin of the receptors is a man aged 18 to 29 who had mild COVID-19 (a few samples of this study predate the infection). Cell type and time point are not known.

In its sample, this clonotype was seen a few times. The chain uses TRBV7-2 and TRBJ1-6; unclear D gene. The germline V and J ends were trimmed by 5 bases and 6 bases, with 14 bases remaining between them. CDR1 is SGHTA and CDR2 is FQGNSA in the germline V gene. The CDR3 has 15 residues. CDR3 nucleotides: TGTGCCAGCAGCCCACGGGGAGGGTCTAATTCACCCCTCCACTTT. This sequence encodes CASSPRGGSNSPLHF.

V and J are TRBV12-3 or TRBV12-4 and TRBJ1-2, with unresolved D. This CDR3 has 14 amino acids. Trimming shortened V by 1 base and J by 0 bases, and 6 bases separated the two germline ends. For the CDR3, the DNA is TGTGCCAGCAGTTTAGGCAGACCTAACTATGGCTACACCTTC. Translating it yields CASSLGRPNYGYTF.

This clonotype was counted a few times. V usage is TRBV5-1 and J usage is TRBJ1-2; 8 nucleotides match TRBD1. Germline assignment: CDR1 SGHRS and CDR2 YFSETQ. J lost 5 bases, V lost 4 bases, and 16 bases had no gene match. This CDR3 spans 17 amino acids. The chain's CDR3 is CASSIHLLGQGPYGYTF. The CDR3 region has the DNA TGCGCCAGCAGCATCCATCTCCTTGGACAGGGCCCATATGGCTACACCTTC.

The genes are TRBV10-3 and TRBJ2-7, with 14 bases matching TRBD2. V was clipped by 10 bases and J by 3 bases; unmatched bases: 5. Germline V gene sequence: CDR1 ENHRY, CDR2 SYGVKD. The CDR3 is made up of 14 amino acids. In DNA, the CDR3 is TGTGCCACCACGACTAGCGGGGGGGACTACGAGCAGTACTTC. This sequence encodes CATTTSGGDYEQYF.

This clonotype has just a few counts. The chain recombines TRBV29-1 with TRBJ2-2, with a weak D call TRBD2 (5 bases). This CDR3 is built from 12 residues. V lost 6 bases and J lost 4, with 9 bases in between. The V gene's germline CDR1 is SQVTM and CDR2 ANQGSEA. CDR3 sequence (DNA): TGCAGCGTCCCGGACTCCACCGGGGAGCTGTTTTTT. Protein: CSVPDSTGELFF.

V usage is TRBV7-6 and J usage is TRBJ2-5; TRBD2 agrees at 11 bases. CDR3 length equals 15 residues. The V gene end was trimmed by 4 bases and the J gene end by 6 bases; junction bases not matched to a gene: 7. The germline CDR1 and CDR2 sequences are SGHVS and FNYEAQ. CDR3 sequence reads: CASSSGVAGGKTQYF. For the CDR3, the DNA is TGTGCCAGCAGCTCGGGGGTAGCGGGGGGGAAGACCCAGTACTTC.

The rearrangement uses TRBV5-1 and TRBJ1-2; D is possibly TRBD1 (5 bases). V lost 4 bases and J lost 6, with 16 bases in between. CDR3 length: 14 amino acids. Germline V gene sequence: CDR1 SGHRS, CDR2 YFSETQ. This CDR3 reads CASSESRVVNGYTF. In nucleotides, the CDR3 is TGCGCCAGCAGCGAATCCAGGGTCGTTAATGGCTACACCTTC.

The chain links TRBV18 to TRBJ1-1; D is possibly TRBD1 (5 bases). V gave up 3 bases and J gave up 2 bases, with 13 bases separating them. In germline, CDR1 is KGHSH, CDR2 LQKENI. The CDR3 has 15 amino acids. This chain's CDR3 is CASSPLRGGNTEAFF. In nucleotides, the CDR3 is TGTGCCAGCTCACCTTTACGGGGGGGTAACACTGAAGCTTTCTTT.

The chain links TRBV5-4 to TRBJ1-1; D not resolved. V was pared by 4 bases and J by 2 bases, with 15 bases between. Germline V gives CDR1 SGHNT, CDR2 YYREEE (reference sequence). This CDR3 comprises 15 residues. Here the CDR3 reads CASSGAVQPNTEAFF. In DNA, the CDR3 is TGTGCCAGCAGCGGAGCGGTACAGCCCAACACTGAAGCTTTCTTT.

This clonotype was seen only a few times. The V call is TRBV12-3 or TRBV12-4, the J call TRBJ2-7; 14 bases are shared with TRBD2. V was pared by 7 bases and J by 5 bases, with 1 base of the junction left unmatched. The CDR3 has 13 residues. The CDR3 sequence is CASKTSGGDEQYV. CDR3 in DNA: TGTGCCAGCAAGACTAGCGGGGGGGACGAGCAGTACGTC.